A single sample is the source of the 21 T cell receptor beta chains below, sequenced in a study of patients and donors after allogeneic stem cell transplantation. TCRdb re-called the RT-PCR reads through MiXCR, storing one row per CDR3 protein. Of roughly 150,000 distinct CDR3 sequences in the sample, 24% were seen once. Sequenced sample: blood, either unsorted or a sorted T cell fraction (not recorded which). Receptor source: a human donor who was either an allogeneic HSCT recipient or a stem cell or donor lymphocyte infusion donor (not recorded which). It is not recorded whose cells these are; they may come from a transplant donor.

The chain links TRBV4-2 to TRBJ2-1; 11 bases fit TRBD1. Losses at the gene ends were 4 bases for V and 0 bases for J; bases not matched to a gene: 8. The CDR3 totals 18 residues. The germline gives CDR1 LGHNA, CDR2 YNFKEQ. In nucleotides, the CDR3 is TGTGCCAGCAGCCTTCCGGGACAGGGGGTTTCCTCCTACAATGAGCAGTTCTTC. Amino acids: CASSLPGQGVSSYNEQFF.

The genes are TRBV4-2 and TRBJ2-2, with D possibly being TRBD2 (6 bases). Germline CDR1 reads LGHNA; CDR2 reads YNFKEQ. Trimming took 3 bases from V and 5 from J, leaving 16 bases between them. CDR3 size: 16 residues. The CDR3 spells CASSQRDSQGTGELFF. Here the CDR3 DNA reads TGTGCCAGCAGCCAGCGGGACTCCCAAGGAACCGGGGAGCTGTTTTTT.

The J gene is TRBJ1-5, the V gene TRBV29-1; D is uncertain. Trimming cost V 6 bases and J 2 bases, with 11 bases left between them. From germline, CDR1 is SQVTM and CDR2 ANQGSEA. The CDR3 length is 13 residues. CDR3 protein: CSVAYGGNQPQHF. The CDR3 region has the DNA TGCAGCGTCGCCTATGGGGGCAATCAGCCCCAGCATTTT. The variable domain in full, with the rest retrieved from reference TRBV29-1 and TRBJ1-5, is SAVISQKPSRDICQRGTSLTIQCQVDSQVTMMFWYRQQPGQSLTLIATANQGSEATYESGFVIDKFPISRPNLTFSTLTVSNMSPEDSSIYLCSVAYGGNQPQHFGDGTRLSIL.

The V gene is TRBV9, the J gene TRBJ1-1; the D is unclear. There are 15 residues in the CDR3. Germline values: CDR1 SGDLS, CDR2 YYNGEE. The V end lost 0 bases, the J end lost 2 bases, and 11 bases lay between the germline ends. The CDR3 loop reads CASSVGSASNTEAFF. DNA of the CDR3: TGTGCCAGCAGCGTAGGGTCCGCGTCCAACACTGAAGCTTTCTTT.

This chain joins TRBV12-3 or TRBV12-4 and TRBJ2-2, with 11 bases matching TRBD2. After removal of 0 bases from V and 5 bases from J, the junction contained 11 bases not matched to a gene. The CDR3 is 19 amino acids. CDR3 nucleotides: TGTGCCAGCAGTTTAGCGCGCATAGCGGGAGGGCCTCGAACCGGGGAGCTGTTTTTT. Translating it yields CASSLARIAGGPRTGELFF.

The chain has TRBV5-1 and TRBJ2-1; D might be TRBD2 (7 bases). The CDR3 runs to 16 residues. Per the germline V gene, CDR1 is SGHRS and CDR2 is YFSETQ. V was pared by 5 bases and J by 7 bases, with 22 bases between. CDR3 sequence (DNA): TGCGCCAGCAGGTTCCTAGCGGCCGAGGGGGAGAATGAGCAGTTCTTC. Protein sequence: CASRFLAAEGENEQFF.

This chain connects TRBV21-1 to TRBJ2-4. TRBV21-1 is reported as a pseudogene. The CDR3 consists of 13 residues. CDR3 loop: CAAKFTDKNIQYF. The CDR3 DNA reads as TGTGCCGCAAAATTTACCGACAAAAACATTCAGTACTTC.

This clonotype was counted between two and nine times. The chain couples TRBV14 to TRBJ2-3; D ambiguous. The germline gives CDR1 SGHDN, CDR2 FVKESK. V shed 1 base and J shed 6 bases, with 11 bases lying between them. The CDR3 is made up of 14 amino acids. The CDR3 loop is CASSQVSLGDTQYF. The CDR3 DNA is TGTGCCAGCAGCCAAGTCTCCCTCGGGGATACGCAGTATTTT. The whole variable domain, filled in from reference TRBV14 and TRBJ2-3, reads EAGVTQFPSHSVIEKGQTVTLRCDPISGHDNLYWYRRVMGKEIKFLLHFVKESKQDESGMPNNRFLAERTGGTYSTLKVQPAELEDSGVYFCASSQVSLGDTQYFGPGTRLTVL.

The V gene is TRBV5-1, the J gene TRBJ1-1, with a possible D match to TRBD1 (6 bases). The CDR3 is made up of 17 amino acids. Trimming left V 0 bases short and J 0 bases short, with 15 bases between. Germline V gene data show CDR1 as SGHRS and CDR2 as YFSETQ. Written as DNA, the CDR3 is TGCGCCAGCAGCTTGGGATTATATGGGGGGCTGAACACTGAAGCTTTCTTT. Encoded protein: CASSLGLYGGLNTEAFF. The variable domain in full, completed from reference TRBV5-1 and TRBJ1-1, reads KAGVTQTPRYLIKTRGQQVTLSCSPISGHRSVSWYQQTPGQGLQFLFEYFSETQRNKGNFPGRFSGRQFSNSRSEMNVSTLELGDSALYLCASSLGLYGGLNTEAFFGQGTRLTVV.

In this sample, this clonotype turned up a few times. The V call is TRBV5-1, the J call TRBJ2-5; D uncertain. The CDR3 length is 15 residues. Trimming shortened V by 1 base and J by 4 bases, and 14 bases separated the two germline ends. Germline loops: CDR1 SGHRS, CDR2 YFSETQ. The CDR3 loop reads CASSLNRPGSETQYF. The CDR3 coding sequence is TGCGCCAGCAGCTTGAATAGACCCGGTTCAGAGACCCAGTACTTC.

This clonotype was observed a single time. The chain links TRBV11-3 to TRBJ2-7; perhaps TRBD2 as D (5 bases). Germline values: CDR1 SGHNT, CDR2 YENEEA. This CDR3 is built from 16 residues. Trimming stripped 1 base from V and 0 bases from J, with 13 bases between. The CDR3 loop reads CASSLVGGRSSYEQYF. CDR3 bases: TGTGCCAGCAGCTTAGTGGGCGGGCGGAGCTCCTACGAGCAGTACTTC.

The V gene is TRBV5-1, the J gene TRBJ2-1; weak D call: TRBD2 (6 bases). In germline, CDR1 is SGHRS, CDR2 YFSETQ. Trimming took 6 bases from V and 3 from J, leaving 10 bases between them. This CDR3 contains 13 residues. The CDR3 DNA follows: TGCGCCAGCACCCAGGGAGGCTACAATGAGCAGTTCTTC. Translating it yields CASTQGGYNEQFF.

V and J are TRBV7-9 and TRBJ1-3; TRBD1 matches 7 bases. V was clipped by 5 bases and J by 2 bases; unmatched bases: 6. This CDR3 has 15 amino acids. CDR1 and CDR2 (germline): SEHNR, FQNEAQ (reference sequence). The CDR3 region is CASSGDSRPGNTIYF. As DNA, the CDR3 is TGTGCCAGCAGCGGGGACAGCCGTCCTGGAAACACCATATATTTT.

CDR3 amino acids: CASSFWADTDTQYF. CDR3 nucleotide sequence: TGTGCCAGCAGCTTCTGGGCAGACACAGATACGCAGTATTTT. V gene TRBV7-2 combines with J gene TRBJ2-3; D unclear. CDR3 length: 14 amino acids. V shed 3 bases and J shed 2 bases, with 9 bases lying between them. Germline V gene data show CDR1 as SGHTA and CDR2 as FQGNSA.

This clonotype was counted many times. The V gene is TRBV12-5, the J gene TRBJ1-1; no clear D gene. V lost 4 bases and J lost 4, with 13 bases in between. Germline-derived CDR1 and CDR2 are LGHNT and FRNRAP. This CDR3 region has 14 residues. As DNA, the CDR3 is TGTGCTAGTGGTTCCCCCGGTTTGAGCACTGAAGCTTTCTTT. It translates to CASGSPGLSTEAFF.

The chain uses TRBV20-1 and TRBJ1-5; D is ambiguous. The CDR3 is 15 amino acids. Trimming stripped 0 bases from V and 7 bases from J, with 16 bases between. Germline V gene lookup returns CDR1 DFQATT and CDR2 SNEGSKA (reference sequence). CDR3 in DNA: TGCAGTGCTAGAGATCAAGTGATAGGGAACCAGCCCCAGCATTTT. Its protein is CSARDQVIGNQPQHF.

A few counts support this clonotype. The chain links TRBV7-9 to TRBJ1-1; D uncertain. The CDR3 is made up of 17 amino acids. V shed 6 bases and J shed 0 bases, with 20 bases lying between them. CDR1 is SEHNR, CDR2 FQNEAQ, per germline (reference sequence). The CDR3 region has the DNA TGTGCCAGCAGTCAAAAGGGTGACATGCTCATGAACACTGAAGCTTTCTTT. Translation gives CASSQKGDMLMNTEAFF.

This clonotype was seen a handful of times. This sequence joins TRBV28 and TRBJ1-1; maybe TRBD1 (5 bases). Between the trimmed V and J ends, which lost 1 base and 4 bases, there was a span of 7 bases. This CDR3 is 13 amino acids long. Germline V CDR1 and CDR2: MDHEN, SYDVKM. CDR3 sequence reads: CASSLFGGTEAFF. The CDR3, as DNA: TGTGCCAGCAGTTTATTCGGGGGCACTGAAGCTTTCTTT.

This clonotype was observed a few times. The gene calls are TRBV4-3 and TRBJ1-6; no definite D call. The CDR3 runs 14 residues. From germline, CDR1 is LGHNA and CDR2 YSLEER. V was pared by 1 base and J by 8 bases, with 9 bases between. CDR3 loop: CASSQVLTYSPLHF. CDR3 bases: TGCGCCAGCAGCCAAGTATTAACCTATTCACCCCTCCACTTT.

This clonotype was counted only a few times. V gene TRBV5-1 combines with J gene TRBJ1-5, with a weak D call TRBD1 (5 bases). The CDR3 sequence is 15 residues long. CDR1 is SGHRS, CDR2 YFSETQ, per germline. The V end lost 0 bases, the J end lost 1 base, and 8 bases lay between the germline ends. The CDR3: CASSLEGRSNQPQHF. CDR3 nucleotides: TGCGCCAGCAGCTTGGAGGGACGGAGCAATCAGCCCCAGCATTTT.

This clonotype appeared a few times. The CDR3 reads CASSPGLEQYF. CDR3 sequence (DNA): TGCGCCAGCAGCCCCGGACTCGAGCAGTACTTC. The chain employs TRBV5-1 and TRBJ2-7; TRBD2 might be the D (5 bases). The CDR3 loop spans 11 amino acids. V was shortened by 4 bases and J by 6 bases, with 8 bases between the two germline ends. CDR1 and CDR2 (germline): SGHRS, YFSETQ.